This T cell receptor beta chain came from a study of chemoradiotherapy in HPV16-positive cancers. Study-level points and caveats: During treatment, candidate HPV-specific clones and E7-related motifs expanded in tumor.

With 1 base clipped from V and 5 bases from J, the junction kept 7 bases outside the gene matches. Germline CDR1 and CDR2: MGHRA and YSYEKL. This CDR3 contains 16 residues. About this clone itself: Its antigen is as yet unknown.

Over chemoradiotherapy, repertoires were sampled more than once. The method was immunoSEQ multiplex PCR; TCRdb's version includes in-frame clones alone and lacks a portion of them. The sample records around 40,000 clones, 76% being singletons. V and J are TRBV4-1 and TRBJ1-2; TRBD1 matches at 10 bases. The receptor was isolated from a human donor with HPV-associated anogenital cancer. Source: blood, taken from a patient who underwent chemoradiotherapy. CDR3 in DNA: TGCGCCAGCAGCCAAGTCTTCAGGACAGGGGGTTATGGCTACACCTTC. Translating gives CASSQVFRTGGYGYTF.